The clone carrying this T cell receptor beta chain occurred a few times. Its antigen is not known. The study ran its PCR with 60 Vbeta and 13 Jbeta primers. The data were produced by immunoSEQ multiplex PCR, yet TCRdb's version contains in-frame clones alone and is incomplete. The table shows about 140,000 clones, with more than 75% occurring only once. The germline V gene encodes CDR1 SNHLY and CDR2 FYNNEI. The CDR3 consists of 15 residues. Trimming stripped 2 bases from V and 4 bases from J, with 14 bases between. This sample is drawn from a study of cytomegalovirus exposure and HLA in healthy donors. Broader study findings: Researchers left out some V segments, among them TRBV6-2 and TRBV6-3, as indistinguishable. Associated with cytomegalovirus, according to the listing, were 170 or so TCR beta chains. A missense DCLRE1C variant was associated with V- and J-gene trimming of TCR beta chains in a later analysis, and an independent cohort replicated the association. Cytomegalovirus status was reportedly diagnosed by the classifier with high sensitivity and specificity.

What was sequenced was PBMCs. The TCR sequence derives from a man between 45 and 60 years old in good health and CMV-seronegative. The chain couples TRBV2 to TRBJ1-1; tentatively, D is TRBD1 (5 bases). CDR3: CASSESVRAGTEAFF. The CDR3 nucleotides are TGTGCCAGCAGTGAATCCGTCAGGGCAGGCACTGAAGCTTTCTTT.